This T cell receptor beta chain was recorded in a study of a mutant IDH1 vaccine in newly diagnosed glioma. Generated by immunoSEQ multiplex PCR, the TCRdb table keeps only in-frame clones and is missing some. The repertoire holds approximately 36,000 clones, with 80% as singletons. Whole-study results and caveats: Researchers report vaccine-induced immune responses in approximately 94% of patients.

This clone was found a few times. The target antigen is unknown. Time point denoted: week 11, during vaccination. The vaccine gave 300 ug of a 20-mer mutant IDH1 peptide subcutaneously per dose. The germline V gene encodes CDR1 MNHEY and CDR2 SVGAGI. V was trimmed by 7 bases and J by 8 bases, leaving 8 bases between them. The CDR3 contains 10 residues. The source of this sequence is a woman in her 30s with glioma. Some clones in this sample may be carry-over from other donors' samples. The source was peripheral blood mononuclear cells (PBMCs), collected from a glioma patient whose treatment included an IDH1 peptide vaccine. The chain couples TRBV6-5 to TRBJ1-1; D remains unclear. CDR3: CASIPREAFF. CDR3 sequence (DNA): TGTGCCAGCATTCCTAGGGAAGCTTTCTTT.